The source of this TCR beta chain is a study of T cell repertoires in cytomegalovirus infection. Across the whole study: Newly reported HLA-C-restricted and thoroughly characterized HLA-B-restricted CMV epitopes were employed. Both CMV infection and a matching HLA type were indicated by public TCR beta signatures.

Concerning this clonotype: Antigen specificity is unknown.

The V gene's germline CDR1 is MNHNS and CDR2 SASEGT. V was clipped by 5 bases and J by 0 bases, with 17 bases between them. The CDR3 loop spans 17 amino acids. TCRdb processed the reads anew with MiXCR; each CDR3 protein has one entry. The sample shows hundreds of thousands of distinct CDR3 sequences, around 29% of them seen only once. Points from the study as a whole: The ex vivo response was dominated by HLA-C-restricted CMV-specific TCR beta clonotypes.

The sample was cultured PBMCs, taken from culture after CMV antigen stimulation. This receptor was identified in a human donor in good health (CMV status not recorded). Some clones in this sample may be carry-over from other donors' samples. The rearrangement links TRBV6-1 to TRBJ2-1; D unclear. CDR3 nucleotides: TGTGCCAGCAGTTACCAAGGTTCCCTTAGCTCCTACAATGAGCAGTTCTTC. This sequence encodes CASSYQGSLSSYNEQFF.